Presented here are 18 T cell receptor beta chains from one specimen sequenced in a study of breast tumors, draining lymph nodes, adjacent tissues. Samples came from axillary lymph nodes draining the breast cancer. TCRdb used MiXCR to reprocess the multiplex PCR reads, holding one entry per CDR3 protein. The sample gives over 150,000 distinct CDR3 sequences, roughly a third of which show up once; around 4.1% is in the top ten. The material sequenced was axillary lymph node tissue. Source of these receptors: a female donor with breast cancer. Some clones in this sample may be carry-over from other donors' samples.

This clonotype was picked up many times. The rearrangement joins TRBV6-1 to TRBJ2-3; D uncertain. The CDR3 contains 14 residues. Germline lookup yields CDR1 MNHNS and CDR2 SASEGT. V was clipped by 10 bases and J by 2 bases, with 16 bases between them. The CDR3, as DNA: TGTGCCACCCGCCCACGGCAAAACACAGATACGCAGTATTTT. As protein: CATRPRQNTDTQYF.

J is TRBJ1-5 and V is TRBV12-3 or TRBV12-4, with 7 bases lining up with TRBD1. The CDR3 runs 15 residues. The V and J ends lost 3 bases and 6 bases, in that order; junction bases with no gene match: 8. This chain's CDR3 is CASSFWTGSRQPQHF. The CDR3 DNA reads TGTGCCAGCAGTTTCTGGACAGGAAGCCGTCAGCCCCAGCATTTT.

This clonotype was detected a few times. The CDR3 is CATKGEFF. Here the CDR3 DNA reads TGTGCCACTAAAGGGGAGTTCTTC. J is TRBJ2-1 and V is TRBV2; a weak D match, TRBD1 (5 bases). The CDR3 covers 8 residues. Germline loops: CDR1 SNHLY, CDR2 FYNNEI. Trimming removed 10 bases from V and 14 bases from J, with 9 bases in between.

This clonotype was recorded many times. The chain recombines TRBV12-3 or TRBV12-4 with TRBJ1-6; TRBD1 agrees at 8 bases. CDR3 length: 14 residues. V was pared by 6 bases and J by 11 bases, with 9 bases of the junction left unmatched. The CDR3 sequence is CASSLGQGGPPLHF. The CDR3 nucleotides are TGTGCCAGCAGCCTCGGACAGGGCGGGCCACCCCTCCACTTT.

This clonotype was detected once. Here the CDR3 reads CASIWLAGGRNTGELFF. The CDR3 coding sequence is TGCGCCAGCATATGGCTAGCGGGGGGGCGGAACACCGGGGAGCTGTTTTTT. This chain connects TRBV10-2 to TRBJ2-2, with TRBD2 matching 12 bases. Germline V CDR1 and CDR2: WSHSY, SAAADI. V lost 7 bases to trimming and J lost 1 base; unmatched junction nucleotides: 7. This CDR3 is built from 17 residues.

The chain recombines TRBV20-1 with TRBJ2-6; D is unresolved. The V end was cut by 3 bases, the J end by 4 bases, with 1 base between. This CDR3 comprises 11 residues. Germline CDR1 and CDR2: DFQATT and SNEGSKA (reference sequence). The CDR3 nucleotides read TGCAGTGCTAGGGGGGCCAACGTCCTGACTTTC. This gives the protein CSARGANVLTF.

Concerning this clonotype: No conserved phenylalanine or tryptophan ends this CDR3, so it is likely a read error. CDR3 protein: CAGSPTGNPYEQYL. The CDR3 DNA is TGTGCCGGCAGCCCAACAGGGAACCCCTACGAGCAGTACCTC. The gene calls are TRBV7-9 and TRBJ2-7, with TRBD1 as a possible D gene (6 bases). The CDR3 length is 14 residues. Germline V gives CDR1 SEHNR, CDR2 FQNEAQ (reference sequence).

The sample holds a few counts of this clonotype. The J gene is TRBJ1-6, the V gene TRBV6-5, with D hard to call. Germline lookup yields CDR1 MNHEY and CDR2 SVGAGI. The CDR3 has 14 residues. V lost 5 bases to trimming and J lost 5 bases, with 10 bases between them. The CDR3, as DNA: TGTGCCAGCAGTCCCCCCCGGGATAATTCACCCCTCCACTTT. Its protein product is CASSPPRDNSPLHF.

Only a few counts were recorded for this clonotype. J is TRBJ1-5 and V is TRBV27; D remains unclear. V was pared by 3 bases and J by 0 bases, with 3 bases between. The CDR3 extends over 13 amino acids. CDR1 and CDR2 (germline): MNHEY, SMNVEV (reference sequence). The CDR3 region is CASSFVSNQPQHF. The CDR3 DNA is TGTGCCAGCAGTTTCGTTAGCAATCAGCCCCAGCATTTT.

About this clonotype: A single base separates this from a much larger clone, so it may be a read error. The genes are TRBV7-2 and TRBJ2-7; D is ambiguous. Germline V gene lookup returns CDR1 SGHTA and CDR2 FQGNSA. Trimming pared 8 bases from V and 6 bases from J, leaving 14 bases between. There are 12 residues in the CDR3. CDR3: CASGSTPREQYF. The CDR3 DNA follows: TGTGCCAGCGGCTCGACCCCGCGCGAGCAGTACTTC.

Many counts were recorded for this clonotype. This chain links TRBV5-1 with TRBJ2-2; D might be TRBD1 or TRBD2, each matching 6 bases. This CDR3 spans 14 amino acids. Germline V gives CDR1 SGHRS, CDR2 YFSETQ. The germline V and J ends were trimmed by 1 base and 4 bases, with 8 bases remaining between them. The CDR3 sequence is CASSLPGATGELFF. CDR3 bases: TGCGCCAGCAGCTTGCCGGGGGCCACCGGGGAGCTGTTTTTT.

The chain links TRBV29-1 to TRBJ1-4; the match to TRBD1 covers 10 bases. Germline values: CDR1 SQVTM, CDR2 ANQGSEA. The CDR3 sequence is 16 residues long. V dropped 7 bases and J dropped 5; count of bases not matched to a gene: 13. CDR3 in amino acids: CSGLGQGKRYNEKLFF. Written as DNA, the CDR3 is TGCAGCGGGTTGGGACAGGGGAAGCGGTACAATGAAAAACTGTTTTTT.

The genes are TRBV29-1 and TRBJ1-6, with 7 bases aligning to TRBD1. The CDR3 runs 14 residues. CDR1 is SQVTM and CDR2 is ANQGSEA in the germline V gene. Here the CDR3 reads CAFSQGVPNSPLHF. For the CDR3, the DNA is TGCGCATTCAGCCAGGGGGTTCCTAATTCACCCCTCCACTTT.

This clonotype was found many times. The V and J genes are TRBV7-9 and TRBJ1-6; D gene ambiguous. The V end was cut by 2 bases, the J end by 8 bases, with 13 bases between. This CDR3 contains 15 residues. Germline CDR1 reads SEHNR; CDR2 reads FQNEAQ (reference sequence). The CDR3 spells CASSLRQRADSPLHF. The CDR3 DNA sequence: TGTGCCAGCAGCTTAAGGCAACGGGCCGATTCACCCCTCCACTTT. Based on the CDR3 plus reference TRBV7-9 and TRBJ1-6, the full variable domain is DTGVSQNPRHKITKRGQNVTFRCDPISEHNRLYWYRQTLGQGPEFLTYFQNEAQLEKSRLLSDRFSAERPKGSFSTLEIQRTEQGDSAMYLCASSLRQRADSPLHFGNGTRLTVT.

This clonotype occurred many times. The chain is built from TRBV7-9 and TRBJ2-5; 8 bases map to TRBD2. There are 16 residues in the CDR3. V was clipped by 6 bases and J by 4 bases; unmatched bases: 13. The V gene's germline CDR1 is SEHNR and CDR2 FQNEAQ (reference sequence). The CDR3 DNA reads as TGTGCCAGCAGTTGGTATATCGGTCTAGCGGGAGAGACCCAGTACTTC. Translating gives CASSWYIGLAGETQYF.

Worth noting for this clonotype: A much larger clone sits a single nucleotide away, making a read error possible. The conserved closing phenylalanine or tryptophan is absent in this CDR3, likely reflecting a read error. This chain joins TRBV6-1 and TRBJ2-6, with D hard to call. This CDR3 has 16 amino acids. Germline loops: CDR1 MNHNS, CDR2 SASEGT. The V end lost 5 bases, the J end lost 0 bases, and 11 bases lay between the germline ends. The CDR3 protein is CASSLPASSGANVLTL. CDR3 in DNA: TGTGCCAGCAGTCTCCCCGCCTCCTCTGGGGCCAACGTCCTGACTCTC.

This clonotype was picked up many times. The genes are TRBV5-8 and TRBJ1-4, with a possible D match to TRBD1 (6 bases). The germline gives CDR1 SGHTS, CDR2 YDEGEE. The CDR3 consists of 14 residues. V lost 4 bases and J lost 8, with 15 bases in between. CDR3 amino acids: CASSRPGQREKLFF. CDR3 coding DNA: TGTGCCAGCAGCCGCCCCGGACAGCGGGAAAAACTGTTTTTT.

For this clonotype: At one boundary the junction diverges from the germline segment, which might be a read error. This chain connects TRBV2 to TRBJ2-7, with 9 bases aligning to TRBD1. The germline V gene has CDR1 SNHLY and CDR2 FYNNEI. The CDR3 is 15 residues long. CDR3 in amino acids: CANSGGTGRDCEQYF. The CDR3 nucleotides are TGTGCCAACAGTGGGGGGACAGGGAGAGACTGCGAGCAGTACTTC.